This T cell receptor beta chain was sequenced in a study of cytomegalovirus exposure and HLA in healthy donors. Findings of the study overall: For most TCR beta V segments, an earlier analysis put the productive rate at about 87% or about 30% of the time.

The PCR used 60 Vbeta and 13 Jbeta primers. Method: immunoSEQ multiplex PCR; TCRdb's copy keeps in-frame clones and lacks some. This table lists around 140,000 clones. The germline V gene encodes CDR1 WNHNN and CDR2 SYGVQD (reference sequence). V shed 11 bases and J 6 bases; nucleotides not matched to a gene: 13. The CDR3 consists of 13 residues. To note about this clone: The antigen remains undetermined.

The receptor's source is a woman in her thirties or forties in good health and CMV-seropositive. The V call is TRBV10-1, the J call TRBJ2-7; 7 bases agree with TRBD1. The material sequenced was PBMCs. CDR3 residues: CAPSPRGSFEQYF. Written as DNA, the CDR3 is TGCGCCCCCTCCCCCAGGGGGTCTTTCGAGCAGTACTTC.